This T cell receptor beta chain was sequenced for a study of neurological immune-mediated disorders. About the study: In a group of roughly 34 multiple sclerosis patients, roughly 30 had the relapsing-remitting type and 3 had the secondary progressive type. Points from the study as a whole: One related-CDR3 cluster, which may be a signature, held the repertoires of 18 of 34 multiple sclerosis patients after phylogenetic grouping.

The CDR3 has 14 amino acids. The germline V gene has CDR1 DFQATT and CDR2 SNEGSKA (reference sequence). Trimming shortened V by 0 bases and J by 5 bases, and 11 bases separated the two germline ends. The unsorted libraries were made from 2 million PBMCs kept at -80 C. Only a few counts were recorded for this clonotype. The antigen is not known. A 10-nucleotide random UMI tagged transcripts in template-switch 5'RACE cDNA synthesis. TCRdb called the 5' RACE reads again in MiXCR, with one record for every CDR3 protein. The sample lists roughly 66,000 distinct CDR3 sequences; approximately 4.6% were seen once.

The TCR comes from a woman in her 70s with multiple sclerosis. This sequence joins TRBV20-1 and TRBJ2-1; D not resolved. Sequenced input: PBMCs. The CDR3 loop is CSARDLLSHNEQFF. The CDR3 bases are TGCAGTGCTAGAGATTTACTATCTCACAATGAGCAGTTCTTC.